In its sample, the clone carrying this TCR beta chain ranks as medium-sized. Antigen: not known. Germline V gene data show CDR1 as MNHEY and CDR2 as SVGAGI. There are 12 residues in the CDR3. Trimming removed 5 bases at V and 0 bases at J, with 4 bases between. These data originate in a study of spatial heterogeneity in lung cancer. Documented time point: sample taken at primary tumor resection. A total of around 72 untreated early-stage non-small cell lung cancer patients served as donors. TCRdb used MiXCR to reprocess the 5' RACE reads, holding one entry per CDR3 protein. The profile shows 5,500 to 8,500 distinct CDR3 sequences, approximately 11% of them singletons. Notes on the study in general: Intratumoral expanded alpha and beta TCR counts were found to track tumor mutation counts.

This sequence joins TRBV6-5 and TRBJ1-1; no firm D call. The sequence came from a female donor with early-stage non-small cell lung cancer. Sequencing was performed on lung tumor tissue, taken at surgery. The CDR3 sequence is CASSQMNTEAFF. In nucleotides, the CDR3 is TGTGCCAGCAGTCAGATGAACACTGAAGCTTTCTTT.